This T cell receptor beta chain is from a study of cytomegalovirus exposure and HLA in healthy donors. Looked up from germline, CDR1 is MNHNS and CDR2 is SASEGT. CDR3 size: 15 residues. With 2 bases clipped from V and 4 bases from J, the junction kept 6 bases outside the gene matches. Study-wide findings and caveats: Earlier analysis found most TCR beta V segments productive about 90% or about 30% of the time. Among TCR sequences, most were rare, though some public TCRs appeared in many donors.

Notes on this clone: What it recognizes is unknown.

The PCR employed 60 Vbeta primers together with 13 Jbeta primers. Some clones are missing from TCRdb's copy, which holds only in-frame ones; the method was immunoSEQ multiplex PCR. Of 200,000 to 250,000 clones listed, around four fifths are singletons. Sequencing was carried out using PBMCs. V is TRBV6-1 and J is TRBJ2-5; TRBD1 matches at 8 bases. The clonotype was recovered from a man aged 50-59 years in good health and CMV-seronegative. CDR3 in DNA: TGTGCCAGCAGTGAAAGGACAGGGATACCAGAGACCCAGTACTTC. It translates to CASSERTGIPETQYF.